These 9 T cell receptor beta chains originate from one sample sequenced in a study of blood T cell repertoires in COVID-19. The data were produced by immunoSEQ multiplex PCR, yet TCRdb's version contains in-frame clones alone and is incomplete. The sample lists some 220,000 clones, over 80% occurring once. Sequencing was done on a sample of peripheral blood. These receptors all stem from a human donor in a cohort sampled during active COVID-19.

The chain is built from TRBV7-3 and TRBJ2-1; the D is unclear. This CDR3 contains 13 residues. CDR1 and CDR2 (germline): SGHTA, FQGTGA. Trimming took 5 bases from V and 5 from J, leaving 10 bases between them. CDR3 coding DNA: TGTGCCAGCAGCCCAGATTCGAACAATGAGCAGTTCTTC. Translating gives CASSPDSNNEQFF.

The chain recombines TRBV19 with TRBJ2-7; no clear D gene. The CDR3 loop spans 14 amino acids. Trimming removed 2 bases at V and 1 base at J, with 9 bases between. Germline-derived CDR1 and CDR2 are LNHDA and SQIVND (reference sequence). CDR3 sequence: CASSITVTSYEQYF. CDR3 coding DNA: TGTGCCAGTAGTATAACCGTCACATCCTACGAGCAGTACTTC.

This clone appeared a single time. The genes are TRBV10-3 and TRBJ1-4, with 8 nucleotides matching TRBD1. V was clipped by 3 bases and J by 4 bases; unmatched bases: 16. The CDR3 extends over 19 amino acids. Germline V gene sequence: CDR1 ENHRY, CDR2 SYGVKD. CDR3 region: CAISESPPTGDTRNEKLFF. CDR3 bases: TGTGCCATCAGTGAATCCCCCCCGACAGGGGATACTCGTAATGAAAAACTGTTTTTT.

The genes are TRBV18 and TRBJ2-2; 9 positions agree with TRBD1. Losses at the gene ends were 3 bases for V and 1 base for J; bases not matched to a gene: 3. The CDR3 contains 16 residues. Germline CDR1 and CDR2: KGHSH and LQKENI. In nucleotides, the CDR3 is TGTGCCAGCTCACCTACAGGGGGCTTGAACACCGGGGAGCTGTTTTTT. Protein sequence: CASSPTGGLNTGELFF.

The CDR3 coding sequence is TGTGCCAGTAGACAGGGGTTAAGAGAAAAACTGTTTTTT. Residues: CASRQGLREKLFF. This sequence joins TRBV2 and TRBJ1-4; 8 bases fit TRBD1. The J segment lost 8 bases and the V segment lost 9 bases, leaving 8 bases of the junction unmatched. The CDR3 totals 13 residues. CDR1 and CDR2 (germline): SNHLY, FYNNEI.

This chain joins TRBV10-2 and TRBJ2-3, with 14 positions matching TRBD2. V was clipped by 7 bases and J by 3 bases; unmatched bases: 9. Germline V gene data show CDR1 as WSHSY and CDR2 as SAAADI. CDR3 length: 17 amino acids. The CDR3 loop reads CASTGTSGRVRTDTQYF. The CDR3 DNA sequence: TGCGCCAGCACCGGGACTAGCGGGAGAGTTAGAACAGATACGCAGTATTTT.

The V and J genes are TRBV15 and TRBJ2-5; D uncertain. The CDR3 totals 14 residues. V was cut by 0 bases and J by 9 bases, with 14 bases left in between. CDR1 and CDR2 (germline): LNHNV, YYDKDF (reference sequence). The CDR3 loop reads CATSRDVGLGPQYF. The CDR3 coding sequence is TGTGCCACCAGCAGAGATGTAGGTCTTGGGCCCCAGTACTTC.

This clone was recorded only once. This sequence joins TRBV7-2 and TRBJ2-7, with TRBD2 matching 8 bases. This CDR3 comprises 15 residues. Trimming removed 1 base from V and 1 base from J; junction bases left unmatched: 3. Per the germline V gene, CDR1 is SGHTA and CDR2 is FQGNSA. The CDR3 region has the DNA TGTGCCAGCAGCTTAGGGAGCGGGAGTTCCTACGAGCAGTACTTC. It specifies CASSLGSGSSYEQYF.

The chain joins TRBV7-2 to TRBJ2-3; D may be TRBD2 (5 bases). V lost 5 bases and J lost 0, with 12 bases in between. Germline values: CDR1 SGHTA, CDR2 FQGNSA. The CDR3 totals 15 residues. Here the CDR3 reads CASSTGMPSTDTQYF. CDR3 in DNA: TGTGCCAGCAGCACGGGAATGCCCAGCACAGATACGCAGTATTTT.